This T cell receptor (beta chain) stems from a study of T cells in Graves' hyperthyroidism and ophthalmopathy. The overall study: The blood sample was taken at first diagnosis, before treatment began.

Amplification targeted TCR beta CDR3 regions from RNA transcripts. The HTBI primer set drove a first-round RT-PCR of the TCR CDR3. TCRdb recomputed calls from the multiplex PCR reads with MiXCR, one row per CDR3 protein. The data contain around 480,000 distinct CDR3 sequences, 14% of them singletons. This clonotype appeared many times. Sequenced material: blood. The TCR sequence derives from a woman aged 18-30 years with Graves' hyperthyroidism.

The CDR3 spells CAWKKGVDTGELFF. Written as DNA, the CDR3 is TGTGCCTGGAAGAAAGGGGTCGACACCGGGGAGCTGTTTTTT. The rearrangement links TRBV30 to TRBJ2-2; D is possibly TRBD1 (5 bases). Germline assignment: CDR1 GTSNPN and CDR2 SVGIG (reference sequence). V lost 4 bases and J lost 3, with 12 bases in between. The CDR3 runs to 14 residues.